These 21 T cell receptor beta chains came from one sample sequenced in a study. TCRdb re-called the 5' RACE reads with MiXCR, one entry per CDR3 protein. Of roughly 8,100 distinct CDR3 sequences listed, 40% to 65% were seen once; the top ten hold roughly 5.2%. The specimen sequenced was memory CD4+ T cells sorted from a lymph node. The subset: memory CD4+ T cells, CD4+CD45RO+CD25-. These receptors were collected from a female donor with breast cancer.

This clonotype has more than one count but fewer than ten. DNA of the CDR3: TGTGCCAGCTCCGACAGGGATGTATCCAACGTCCTGACTTTC. Translating gives CASSDRDVSNVLTF. The chain joins TRBV6-5 to TRBJ2-6; TRBD1 matches at 7 bases. The germline V gene encodes CDR1 MNHEY and CDR2 SVGAGI. The CDR3 is 14 amino acids. J was trimmed by 8 bases and V by 8 bases; bases with no gene match: 9.

The rearrangement links TRBV27 to TRBJ1-4, with 7 bases fitting TRBD1. Germline values: CDR1 MNHEY, CDR2 SMNVEV (reference sequence). V lost 5 bases, J lost 3 bases, and 6 bases stayed unmatched. The CDR3 loop spans 15 amino acids. CDR3: CASSTRQGSNEKLFF. The CDR3 DNA is TGTGCCAGCAGTACCCGACAGGGATCTAATGAAAAACTGTTTTTT.

This clonotype ranks as large (0.1 to 1%). This chain joins TRBV29-1 and TRBJ2-5; D not resolved. Trimming took 3 bases from V and 2 from J, leaving 4 bases between them. CDR1 is SQVTM and CDR2 is ANQGSEA in the germline V gene. CDR3 length: 11 amino acids. CDR3 residues: CSVEGQETQYF. The DNA of the CDR3 is TGCAGCGTTGAGGGGCAAGAGACCCAGTACTTC. Variable domain in full (rest from reference TRBV29-1 and TRBJ2-5): SAVISQKPSRDICQRGTSLTIQCQVDSQVTMMFWYRQQPGQSLTLIATANQGSEATYESGFVIDKFPISRPNLTFSTLTVSNMSPEDSSIYLCSVEGQETQYFGPGTRLLVL.

The chain links TRBV4-2 to TRBJ2-7; a possible D gene is TRBD1 (6 bases). Germline values: CDR1 LGHNA, CDR2 YNFKEQ. The CDR3 covers 16 residues. With 1 base removed from V and 2 bases from J, the gap between germline ends came to 15 bases. CDR3 residues: CASSQVGQGLAYEQYF. CDR3 sequence (DNA): TGTGCCAGCAGCCAAGTAGGTCAGGGGCTCGCCTACGAGCAGTACTTC.

The chain combines TRBV7-2 with TRBJ2-5; the D gene is possibly TRBD2 (5 bases). V lost 1 base to trimming and J lost 2 bases, with 8 bases between them. The CDR3 extends over 14 amino acids. Germline values: CDR1 SGHTA, CDR2 FQGNSA. In nucleotides, the CDR3 is TGTGCCAGCAGCTTAGGTCGAGGGCAAGAGACCCAGTACTTC. Its protein is CASSLGRGQETQYF.

In nucleotides, the CDR3 is TGTGCCACCAGCAGATATCCAGGGACTGACAATGAGCAGTTCTTC. Translating it yields CATSRYPGTDNEQFF. The chain couples TRBV15 to TRBJ2-1; maybe TRBD2 (6 bases). CDR3 length equals 15 residues. The germline gives CDR1 LNHNV, CDR2 YYDKDF (reference sequence). Trimming removed 2 bases at V and 5 bases at J, with 13 bases between.

V is TRBV29-1 and J is TRBJ2-4; D is undetermined. The length of the CDR3 is 16 residues. Germline values: CDR1 SQVTM, CDR2 ANQGSEA. Trimming removed 0 bases at V and 2 bases at J, with 14 bases between. CDR3 DNA: TGCAGCGTTGAAGATCGCGGAAGGGAACCCAAAAACATTCAGTACTTC. Protein: CSVEDRGREPKNIQYF.

This clonotype is medium-sized by share. J is TRBJ2-3 and V is TRBV4-3; D possibly uses TRBD1 or TRBD2 (5 bases each). V lost 0 bases, J lost 8 bases, and 12 bases lay in between. Germline V gene sequence: CDR1 LGHNA, CDR2 YSLEER. This CDR3 is 14 amino acids long. The CDR3 spells CASSQEWGGRTQYF. The CDR3 DNA is TGCGCCAGCAGCCAAGAATGGGGCGGGCGTACGCAGTATTTT.

This sequence joins TRBV30 and TRBJ1-1; 7 bases are shared with TRBD1. CDR3 size: 10 residues. The trim removed 7 bases at V and 7 bases at J, leaving 3 bases unmatched. Germline V gene lookup returns CDR1 GTSNPN and CDR2 SVGIG (reference sequence). The CDR3 protein is CALGTVEAFF. CDR3 DNA sequence: TGTGCCTTAGGGACAGTTGAAGCTTTCTTT.

V and J are TRBV7-2 and TRBJ2-5; D is unresolved. Germline CDR1 is SGHTA and CDR2 is FQGNSA. V lost 5 bases and J 5 bases, leaving 12 bases between the germline ends. The CDR3 is made up of 13 amino acids. For the CDR3, the DNA is TGTGCCAGCAGCCCCCCCAGCATGGAGACCCAGTACTTC. It is translated as CASSPPSMETQYF.

V is TRBV6-5 and J is TRBJ2-1; D remains unclear. The germline V gene encodes CDR1 MNHEY and CDR2 SVGAGI. The CDR3 consists of 14 residues. The V end was cut by 5 bases, the J end by 5 bases, with 13 bases between. CDR3 loop: CASSPGSQHNEQFF. Here the CDR3 DNA reads TGTGCCAGCAGTCCCGGCAGTCAGCACAATGAGCAGTTCTTC.

This clonotype was found a few times. The gene calls are TRBV20-1 and TRBJ1-4; D gene ambiguous. The germline V gene has CDR1 DFQATT and CDR2 SNEGSKA (reference sequence). V lost 1 base to trimming and J lost 0 bases, with 12 bases between them. The CDR3 totals 16 residues. The CDR3 nucleotides read TGCAGTGCTAGAGCCACCCTATCGGCAACTAATGAAAAACTGTTTTTT. This codes for CSARATLSATNEKLFF.

The V and J genes are TRBV12-3 or TRBV12-4 and TRBJ1-4, with 7 bases matching TRBD1. The trim removed 4 bases at V and 7 bases at J, leaving 9 bases unmatched. This CDR3 has 15 residues. The chain's CDR3 is CASSSGTERAEKLFF. CDR3 nucleotide sequence: TGTGCCAGCAGTTCGGGGACAGAAAGAGCTGAAAAACTGTTTTTT.

This clonotype was counted only a few times. The chain uses TRBV10-1 and TRBJ2-1; 13 bases map to TRBD2. The CDR3 is 15 amino acids. Germline-derived CDR1 and CDR2 are WNHNN and SYGVQD (reference sequence). With 5 bases clipped from V and 10 bases from J, the junction kept 8 bases outside the gene matches. The CDR3 DNA reads TGCGCCAGCAGTCCCGGACTAGCGGGGGCCAGGGAGCAGTTCTTC. The encoded protein is CASSPGLAGAREQFF.

Remarks on this clonotype: An end of the junction does not agree with germline; a read error may underlie this. V and J are TRBV30 and TRBJ2-1, with D possibly being TRBD2 (5 bases). The CDR3 totals 11 residues. Germline lookup yields CDR1 GTSNPN and CDR2 SVGIG (reference sequence). The CDR3 loop is CSAAGYNERFF. Written as DNA, the CDR3 is TGTTCGGCGGCGGGCTACAATGAGCGGTTCTTC.

V and J are TRBV28 and TRBJ1-1; D perhaps matches TRBD1 (6 bases). CDR3 length equals 13 residues. Trimming left V 6 bases short and J 5 bases short, with 13 bases between. Germline CDR1 is MDHEN and CDR2 is SYDVKM. The CDR3 nucleotides read TGTGCCAGCAGGGACTCAGGGGAGACTGAAGCTTTCTTT. It specifies CASRDSGETEAFF.

This clonotype was counted between two and nine times. The V gene is TRBV29-1, the J gene TRBJ2-7, with TRBD1 identical over 10 bases. Per germline, CDR1 SQVTM and CDR2 ANQGSEA. The CDR3 is 12 amino acids. The V and J ends lost 6 bases and 2 bases, in that order; junction bases with no gene match: 1. This chain's CDR3 is CSVGQGAYEQYF. CDR3 nucleotide sequence: TGCAGCGTCGGACAGGGGGCCTACGAGCAGTACTTC.

This clonotype was counted once. This sequence joins TRBV20-1 and TRBJ2-2, with 8 bases aligning to TRBD2. The V gene's germline CDR1 is DFQATT and CDR2 SNEGSKA (reference sequence). The CDR3 sequence is 16 residues long. V lost 3 bases to trimming and J lost 4 bases; unmatched junction nucleotides: 10. The CDR3 region is CSASTLAGLRTGELFF. The CDR3 DNA reads as TGCAGTGCTAGTACCCTAGCGGGTCTTCGCACCGGGGAGCTGTTTTTT.

J is TRBJ1-4 and V is TRBV20-1; D is possibly TRBD1 (5 bases). Trimming took off 5 bases at V and 5 bases at J, with 12 bases between the two ends. The CDR3 totals 13 residues. The V gene's germline CDR1 is DFQATT and CDR2 SNEGSKA (reference sequence). This CDR3 reads CSAEQVANEKLFF. In DNA form, the CDR3 reads TGCAGTGCTGAACAGGTGGCCAATGAAAAACTGTTTTTT.

This clonotype was seen a single time. With a much larger clone just one base away, this may be a read error. This chain joins TRBV20-1 and TRBJ2-3, with TRBD1 matching over 8 bases. The CDR3 is made up of 15 amino acids. The germline V gene has CDR1 DFQATT and CDR2 SNEGSKA (reference sequence). The CDR3 bases are TGCAGTGAACTCCCAGGACAGGGCCTAACAGGTACGCAGTATTTT. It encodes CSELPGQGLTGTQYF.

The chain uses TRBV28 and TRBJ1-1; no definite D call. The V end lost 6 bases, the J end lost 5 bases, and 13 bases lay between the germline ends. From germline, CDR1 is MDHEN and CDR2 SYDVKM. The CDR3 loop spans 13 amino acids. The CDR3: CASRPWTGTEAFF. The DNA for the CDR3 is TGTGCCAGCAGGCCGTGGACGGGGACTGAAGCTTTCTTT.